This T cell receptor beta chain was observed in a study of CD8 T cells in ankylosing spondylitis. Broader study findings: Clones linked with disease were CD8+ and fairly uncommon in the peripheral blood. Among TCR beta sequences, a motif of about 8 highly homologous variants appeared characteristic of ankylosing spondylitis blood.

Notes on this clonotype: Antigen specificity is unknown.

Between the trimmed V and J ends, which lost 0 bases and 4 bases, there was a span of 17 bases. CDR1 is DFQATT and CDR2 is SNEGSKA in the germline V gene (reference sequence). CDR3 length equals 16 residues. Quantitative molecular-barcoded 5'-RACE generated the TCR beta libraries. TCRdb redid the calling of the 5' RACE reads with MiXCR, one entry per CDR3 protein. The profile shows 150,000 to 200,000 distinct CDR3 sequences, about a third of them singletons. Sequencing was done on a sample of synovial fluid, either unsorted or a sorted T cell fraction (not recorded which). The sequence derives from a male donor with ankylosing spondylitis. The chain couples TRBV20-1 to TRBJ2-3; perhaps D is TRBD1 or TRBD2 (7 bases each). The CDR3 loop is CSARDPEGGGADTQYF. The CDR3 DNA is TGCAGTGCTAGAGATCCAGAGGGAGGGGGCGCAGATACGCAGTATTTT.